These T cell receptor beta chains were read from a single sample in a study of blood T cell repertoires in COVID-19. This table comes from immunoSEQ multiplex PCR, and its TCRdb copy is limited to in-frame clones, with some not included. The sample records over 200,000 clones, approximately 86% being singletons. Sequences were obtained from peripheral blood. Receptors were obtained from a woman under 40 who had recovered from COVID-19. Both conserved end residues are part of each CDR3. A D gene is named only where the DNA matches it firmly. Only some rows state a clone size, as once, few, many or a class for expanded clones.

j_call v_call clone_size d_call cdr3_aa cdr3_nt
TRBJ1-1 TRBV9 . . CASSIGGSTEAFF TGTGCCAGCAGCATCGGGGGGAGCACTGAAGCTTTCTTT
TRBJ2-7 TRBV15 once . CATSKGAYEQYF TGTGCCACCAGCAAAGGGGCCTACGAGCAGTACTTC
TRBJ2-5 TRBV9 . TRBD2 CASSVEDFGAGEQTQYF TGTGCCAGCAGCGTAGAGGATTTCGGGGCGGGGGAGCAGACCCAGTACTTC
TRBJ2-5 TRBV7-9 . TRBD1 CASSRDRGGETQYF TGTGCCAGCAGCAGGGACAGGGGGGGAGAGACCCAGTACTTC
TRBJ2-5 TRBV9 . . CASSDWGEETQYF TGTGCCAGCAGCGACTGGGGCGAGGAGACCCAGTACTTC
TRBJ2-3 TRBV4-1 . . CASSQGAGAADTQYF TGCGCCAGCAGCCAAGGTGCGGGGGCTGCCGATACGCAGTATTTT
TRBJ2-5 TRBV30 . . CAWSQGWETQYF TGTGCCTGGAGTCAGGGCTGGGAGACCCAGTACTTC
TRBJ2-3 TRBV4-1 few . CASSLLRGKRDTQYF TGCGCCAGCAGCCTTTTGCGGGGCAAGAGGGATACGCAGTATTTT
TRBJ1-2 TRBV2 . . CASSHEVNYGYTF TGTGCCAGCAGTCATGAGGTTAACTATGGCTACACCTTC
TRBJ2-3 TRBV11-3 . . CASSLRGTSTDTQYF TGTGCCAGCAGCTTACGGGGAACTAGCACAGATACGCAGTATTTT
TRBJ2-7 TRBV30 . TRBD2 CAWRPLAGGFEQYF TGTGCCTGGAGGCCATTAGCGGGGGGGTTCGAGCAGTACTTC